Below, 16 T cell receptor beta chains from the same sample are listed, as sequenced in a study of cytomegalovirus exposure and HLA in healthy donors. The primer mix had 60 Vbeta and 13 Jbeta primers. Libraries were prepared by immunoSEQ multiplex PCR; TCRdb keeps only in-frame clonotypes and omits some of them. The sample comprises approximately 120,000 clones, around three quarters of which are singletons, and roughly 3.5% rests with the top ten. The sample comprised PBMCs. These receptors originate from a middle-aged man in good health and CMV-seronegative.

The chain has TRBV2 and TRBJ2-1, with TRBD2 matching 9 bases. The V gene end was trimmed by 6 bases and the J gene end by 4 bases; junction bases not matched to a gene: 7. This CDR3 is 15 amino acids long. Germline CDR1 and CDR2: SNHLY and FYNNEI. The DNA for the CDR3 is TGTGCCAGCAGGGTCCTAGCGGGGCTATACAATGAGCAGTTCTTC. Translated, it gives CASRVLAGLYNEQFF.

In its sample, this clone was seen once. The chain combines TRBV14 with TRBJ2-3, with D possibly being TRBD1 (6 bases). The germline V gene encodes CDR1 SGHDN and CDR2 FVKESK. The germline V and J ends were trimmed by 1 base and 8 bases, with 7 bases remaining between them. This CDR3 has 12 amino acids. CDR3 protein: CASSQGGGTQYF. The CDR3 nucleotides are TGTGCCAGCAGCCAAGGAGGGGGTACGCAGTATTTT.

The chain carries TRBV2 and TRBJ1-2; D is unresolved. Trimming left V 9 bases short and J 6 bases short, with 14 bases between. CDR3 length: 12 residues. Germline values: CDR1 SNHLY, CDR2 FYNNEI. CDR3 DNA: TGTGCCAGAACAATGGGCCAGCATGGCTACACCTTC. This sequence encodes CARTMGQHGYTF. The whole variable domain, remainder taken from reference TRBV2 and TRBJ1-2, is EPEVTQTPSHQVTQMGQEVILRCVPISNHLYFYWYRQILGQKVEFLVSFYNNEISEKSEIFDDQFSVERPDGSNFTLKIRSTKLEDSAMYFCARTMGQHGYTFGSGTRLTVV.

CDR3 sequence reads: CAREKAGGQETQYF. The CDR3 DNA sequence: TGTGCCAGGGAGAAAGCGGGGGGCCAAGAGACCCAGTACTTC. The genes are TRBV14 and TRBJ2-5, with 9 positions matching TRBD2. V shed 9 bases, J shed 1 base, and the junction held 6 bases outside the gene matches. The CDR3 totals 14 residues. In germline, CDR1 is SGHDN, CDR2 FVKESK.

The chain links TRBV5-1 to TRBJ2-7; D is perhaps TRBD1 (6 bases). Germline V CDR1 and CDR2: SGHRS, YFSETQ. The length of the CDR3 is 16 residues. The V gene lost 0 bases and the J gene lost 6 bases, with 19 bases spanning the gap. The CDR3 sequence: CASSLAIGTRVGEQYF. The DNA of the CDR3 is TGCGCCAGCAGCTTGGCCATCGGGACAAGGGTCGGCGAGCAGTACTTC.

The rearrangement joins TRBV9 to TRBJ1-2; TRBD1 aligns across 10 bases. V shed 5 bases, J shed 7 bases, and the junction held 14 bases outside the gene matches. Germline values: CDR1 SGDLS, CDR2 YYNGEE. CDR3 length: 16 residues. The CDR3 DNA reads TGTGCCAGCAGTTACAACCCCGGGACAGGGGCGGTTGGCTACACCTTC. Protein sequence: CASSYNPGTGAVGYTF.

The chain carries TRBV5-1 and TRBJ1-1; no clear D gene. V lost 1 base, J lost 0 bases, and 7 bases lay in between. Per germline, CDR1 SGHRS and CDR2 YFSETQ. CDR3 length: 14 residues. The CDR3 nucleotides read TGCGCCAGCAGCTTGCGCCTATTGAACACTGAAGCTTTCTTT. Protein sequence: CASSLRLLNTEAFF.

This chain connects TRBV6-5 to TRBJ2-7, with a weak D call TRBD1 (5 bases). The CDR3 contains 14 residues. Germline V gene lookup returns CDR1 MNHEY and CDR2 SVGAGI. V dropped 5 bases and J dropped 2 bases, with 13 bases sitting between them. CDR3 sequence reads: CASSGHRSAYEQYF. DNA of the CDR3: TGTGCCAGCAGTGGCCACAGGTCAGCCTACGAGCAGTACTTC.

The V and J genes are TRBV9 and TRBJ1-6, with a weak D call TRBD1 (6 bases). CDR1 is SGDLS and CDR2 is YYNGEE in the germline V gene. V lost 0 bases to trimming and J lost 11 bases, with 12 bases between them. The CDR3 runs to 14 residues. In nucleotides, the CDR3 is TGTGCCAGCAGCGTAGCCAGGGGTGATCCACCCCTCCACTTT. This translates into CASSVARGDPPLHF.

The chain's CDR3 is CASSMGRGRQPQHF. In DNA, the CDR3 is TGTGCCAGTAGTATGGGAAGGGGCCGTCAGCCCCAGCATTTT. V usage is TRBV19 and J usage is TRBJ1-5; possible D gene TRBD1, 5 bases. There are 14 residues in the CDR3. Trimming shortened V by 3 bases and J by 6 bases, and 12 bases separated the two germline ends. Looked up from germline, CDR1 is LNHDA and CDR2 is SQIVND (reference sequence). Combining the CDR3 with reference TRBV19 and TRBJ1-5 gives the whole variable domain DGGITQSPKYLFRKEGQNVTLSCEQNLNHDAMYWYRQDPGQGLRLIYYSQIVNDFQKGDIAEGYSVSREKKESFPLTVTSAQKNPTAFYLCASSMGRGRQPQHFGDGTRLSIL.

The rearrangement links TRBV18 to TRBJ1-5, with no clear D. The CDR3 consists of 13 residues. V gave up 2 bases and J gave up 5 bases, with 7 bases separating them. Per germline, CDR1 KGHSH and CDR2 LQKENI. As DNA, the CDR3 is TGTGCCAGCTCACCATCGGTTTATCAGCCCCAGCATTTT. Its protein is CASSPSVYQPQHF.

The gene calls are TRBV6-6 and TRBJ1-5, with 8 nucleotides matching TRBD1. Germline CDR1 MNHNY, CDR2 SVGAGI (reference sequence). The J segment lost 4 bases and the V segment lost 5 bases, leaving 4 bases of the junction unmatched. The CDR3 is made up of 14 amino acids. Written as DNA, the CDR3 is TGTGCCAGCAGTCCGGACAGGGTTAATCAGCCCCAGCATTTT. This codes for CASSPDRVNQPQHF.

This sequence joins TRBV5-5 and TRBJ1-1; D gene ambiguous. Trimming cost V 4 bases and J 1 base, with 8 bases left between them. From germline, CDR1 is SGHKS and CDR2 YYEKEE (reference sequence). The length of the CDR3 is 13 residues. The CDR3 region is CASSPEENTEAFF. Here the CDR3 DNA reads TGTGCCAGCAGCCCCGAGGAGAACACTGAAGCTTTCTTT.

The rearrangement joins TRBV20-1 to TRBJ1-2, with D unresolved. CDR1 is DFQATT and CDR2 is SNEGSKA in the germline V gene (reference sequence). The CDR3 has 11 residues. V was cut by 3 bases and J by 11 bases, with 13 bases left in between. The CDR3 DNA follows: TGCAGTGCTAGCGGGGAAAATACATACACCTTC. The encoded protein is CSASGENTYTF.

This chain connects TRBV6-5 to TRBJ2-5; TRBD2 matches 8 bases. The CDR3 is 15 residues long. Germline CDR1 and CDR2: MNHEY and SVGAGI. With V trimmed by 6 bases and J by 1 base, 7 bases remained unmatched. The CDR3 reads CASRQTGTSQETQYF. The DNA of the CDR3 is TGTGCCAGCAGGCAAACCGGGACTAGCCAAGAGACCCAGTACTTC.

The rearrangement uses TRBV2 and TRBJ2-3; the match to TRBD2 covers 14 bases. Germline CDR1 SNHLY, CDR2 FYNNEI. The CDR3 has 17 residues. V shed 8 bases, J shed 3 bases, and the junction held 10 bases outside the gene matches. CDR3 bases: TGTGCCAGCTCCCGACTAGCGGGGGGGCAGGGGACAGATACGCAGTATTTT. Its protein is CASSRLAGGQGTDTQYF.